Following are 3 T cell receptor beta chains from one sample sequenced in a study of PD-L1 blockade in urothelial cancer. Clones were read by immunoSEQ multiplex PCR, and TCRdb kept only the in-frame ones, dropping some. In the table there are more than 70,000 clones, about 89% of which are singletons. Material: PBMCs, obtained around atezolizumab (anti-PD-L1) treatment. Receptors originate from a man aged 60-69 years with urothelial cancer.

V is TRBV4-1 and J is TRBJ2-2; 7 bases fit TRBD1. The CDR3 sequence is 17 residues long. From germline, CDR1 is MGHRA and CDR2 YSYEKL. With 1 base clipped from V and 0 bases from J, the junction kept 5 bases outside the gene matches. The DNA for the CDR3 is TGCGCCAGCAGCCAAGGGACAGGACGTACGAACACCGGGGAGCTGTTTTTT. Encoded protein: CASSQGTGRTNTGELFF.

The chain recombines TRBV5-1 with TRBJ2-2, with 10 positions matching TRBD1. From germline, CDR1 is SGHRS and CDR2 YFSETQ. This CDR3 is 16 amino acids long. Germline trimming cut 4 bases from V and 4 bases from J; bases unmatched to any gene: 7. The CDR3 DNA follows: TGCGCCAGCAGCAATGACAGGGGGCAAGTCACCGGGGAGCTGTTTTTT. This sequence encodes CASSNDRGQVTGELFF.

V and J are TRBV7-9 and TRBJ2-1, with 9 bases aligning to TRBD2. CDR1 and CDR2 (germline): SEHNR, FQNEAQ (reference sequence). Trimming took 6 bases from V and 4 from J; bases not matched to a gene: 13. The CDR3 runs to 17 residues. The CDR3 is CASSQTTSGPLYNEQFF. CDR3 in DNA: TGTGCCAGCAGTCAGACAACTAGCGGGCCTTTATACAATGAGCAGTTCTTC.